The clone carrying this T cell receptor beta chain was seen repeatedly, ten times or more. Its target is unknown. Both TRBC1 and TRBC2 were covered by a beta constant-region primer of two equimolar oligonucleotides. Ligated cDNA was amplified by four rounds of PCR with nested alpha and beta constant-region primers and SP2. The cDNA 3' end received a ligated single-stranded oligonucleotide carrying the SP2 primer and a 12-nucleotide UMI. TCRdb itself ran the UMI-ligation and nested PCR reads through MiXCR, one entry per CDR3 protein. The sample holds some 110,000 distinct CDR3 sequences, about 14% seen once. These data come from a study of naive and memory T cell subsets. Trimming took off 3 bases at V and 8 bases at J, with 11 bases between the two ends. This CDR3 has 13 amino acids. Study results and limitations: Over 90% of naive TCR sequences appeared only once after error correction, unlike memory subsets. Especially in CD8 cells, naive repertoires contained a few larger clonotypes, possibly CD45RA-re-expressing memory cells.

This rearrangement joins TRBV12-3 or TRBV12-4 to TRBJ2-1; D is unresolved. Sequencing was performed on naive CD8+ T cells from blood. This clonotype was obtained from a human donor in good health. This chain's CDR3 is CASSFRKSDEQFF. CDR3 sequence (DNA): TGTGCCAGCAGTTTTCGGAAATCAGATGAGCAGTTCTTC.